The 6 T cell receptor beta chains listed next were all sequenced from one sample in a study of OX40 agonist ivuxolimab in advanced cancers. Produced via immunoSEQ multiplex PCR; TCRdb's table is partial and in-frame only. The table shows more than 95,000 clones, with roughly 90% occurring only once. The sample consisted of CD4+ or CD8+ T cells sorted from blood, taken in a trial of the OX40 agonist ivuxolimab. These receptors came from an adult with an advanced solid tumor such as melanoma, head and neck, liver or kidney cancer.

V gene TRBV9 combines with J gene TRBJ2-7, with a weak D call TRBD2 (5 bases). V lost 1 base and J 3 bases, leaving 14 bases between the germline ends. Germline V lookup: CDR1 SGDLS, CDR2 YYNGEE. CDR3 length equals 15 residues. CDR3: CASSVSGRTNYEQYF. The CDR3 DNA is TGTGCCAGCAGCGTAAGCGGACGGACCAACTACGAGCAGTACTTC.

This sequence joins TRBV18 and TRBJ2-2; 8 bases match TRBD1. This CDR3 has 16 amino acids. Germline-derived CDR1 and CDR2 are KGHSH and LQKENI. V trimming: 1 base; J trimming: 1 base; junction bases outside the gene matches: 2. The CDR3 nucleotides read TGTGCCAGCTCACCACTAGGGACAGGGAACACCGGGGAGCTGTTTTTT. Translated, it gives CASSPLGTGNTGELFF.

The chain joins TRBV10-1 to TRBJ2-7; D not certain. Per germline, CDR1 WNHNN and CDR2 SYGVQD (reference sequence). V lost 7 bases, J lost 9 bases, and 10 bases lay in between. The CDR3 spans 10 residues. The CDR3 here is CASTSIGQYF. Here the CDR3 DNA reads TGCGCCAGCACCTCCATAGGGCAGTACTTC.

This sequence joins TRBV6-6 and TRBJ1-2; no reliable D call. V dropped 2 bases and J dropped 3 bases, with 10 bases sitting between them. The germline CDR1 and CDR2 sequences are MNHNY and SVGAGI (reference sequence). CDR3 length equals 14 residues. CDR3 region: CASSYGFPDYGYTF. CDR3 in DNA: TGTGCCAGCAGTTACGGGTTTCCTGACTATGGCTACACCTTC.

CDR3: CASSPTSGTTGELFF. CDR3 in DNA: TGTGCCAGCAGCCCGACTAGCGGGACGACCGGGGAGCTGTTTTTT. This chain joins TRBV2 and TRBJ2-2; TRBD2 matches at 11 bases. Germline CDR1 SNHLY, CDR2 FYNNEI. J was trimmed by 5 bases and V by 6 bases; bases with no gene match: 5. CDR3 length equals 15 residues.

The V call is TRBV4-3, the J call TRBJ2-2, with D perhaps matching TRBD1 (5 bases). CDR1 and CDR2 (germline): LGHNA, YSLEER. The V gene lost 5 bases and the J gene lost 4 bases, with 11 bases spanning the gap. The CDR3 is 14 amino acids. The DNA for the CDR3 is TGCGCCAGCAGCGGACACAGGAGCACCGGGGAGCTGTTTTTT. Protein: CASSGHRSTGELFF.